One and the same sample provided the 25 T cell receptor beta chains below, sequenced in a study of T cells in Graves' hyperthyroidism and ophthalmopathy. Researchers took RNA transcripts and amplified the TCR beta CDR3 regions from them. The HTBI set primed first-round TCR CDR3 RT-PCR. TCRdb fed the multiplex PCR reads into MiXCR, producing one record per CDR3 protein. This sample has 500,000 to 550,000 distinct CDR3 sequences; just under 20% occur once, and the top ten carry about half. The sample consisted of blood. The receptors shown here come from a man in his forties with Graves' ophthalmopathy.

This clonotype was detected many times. The CDR3 DNA reads TGTGCCAGCACAACTAGCGGGGCTAGCACAGATACGCAGTATTTT. Amino acid sequence: CASTTSGASTDTQYF. The V and J genes are TRBV28 and TRBJ2-3; TRBD2 matches at 10 bases. The germline V gene has CDR1 MDHEN and CDR2 SYDVKM. The CDR3 loop spans 15 amino acids. J was trimmed by 0 bases and V by 7 bases; bases with no gene match: 4.

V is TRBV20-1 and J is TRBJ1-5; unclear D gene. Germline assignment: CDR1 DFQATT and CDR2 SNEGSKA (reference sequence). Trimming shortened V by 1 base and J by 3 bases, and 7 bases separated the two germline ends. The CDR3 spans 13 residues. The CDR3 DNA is TGCAGTGCTAGAGTAGCAGACAATCAGCCCCAGCATTTT. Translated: CSARVADNQPQHF.

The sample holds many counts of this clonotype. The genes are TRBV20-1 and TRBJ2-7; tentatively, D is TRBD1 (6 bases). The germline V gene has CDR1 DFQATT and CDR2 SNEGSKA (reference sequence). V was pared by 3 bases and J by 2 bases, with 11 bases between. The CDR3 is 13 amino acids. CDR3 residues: CSARTGATYEQYF. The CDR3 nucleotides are TGCAGTGCTAGGACAGGTGCCACCTACGAGCAGTACTTC.

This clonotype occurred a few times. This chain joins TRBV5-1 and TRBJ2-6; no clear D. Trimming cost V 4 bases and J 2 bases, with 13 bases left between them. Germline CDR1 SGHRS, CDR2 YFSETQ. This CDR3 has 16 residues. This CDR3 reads CASSVLGSTGANVLTF. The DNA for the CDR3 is TGCGCCAGCAGCGTGCTCGGGTCGACTGGGGCCAACGTCCTGACTTTC.

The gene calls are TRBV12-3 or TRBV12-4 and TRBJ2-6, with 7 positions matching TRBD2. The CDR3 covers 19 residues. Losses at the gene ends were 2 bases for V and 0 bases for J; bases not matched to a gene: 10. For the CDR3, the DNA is TGTGCCAGCAGTTTATCCGGGGGGTGGACGGGCTCTGGGGCCAACGTCCTGACTTTC. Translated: CASSLSGGWTGSGANVLTF.

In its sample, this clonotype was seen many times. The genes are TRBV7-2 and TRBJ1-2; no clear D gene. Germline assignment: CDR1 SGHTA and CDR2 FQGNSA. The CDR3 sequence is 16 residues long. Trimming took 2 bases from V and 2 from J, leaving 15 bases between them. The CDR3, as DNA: TGTGCCAGCAGCTTATACAATTACGCAGAGAACTATGGCTACACCTTC. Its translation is CASSLYNYAENYGYTF.

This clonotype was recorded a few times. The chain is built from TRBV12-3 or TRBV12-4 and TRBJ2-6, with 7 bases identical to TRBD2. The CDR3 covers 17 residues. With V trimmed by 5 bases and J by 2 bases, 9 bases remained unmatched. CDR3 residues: CASSLKVGGTGANVLTF. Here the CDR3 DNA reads TGTGCCAGCAGTCTGAAAGTCGGGGGGACTGGGGCCAACGTCCTGACTTTC.

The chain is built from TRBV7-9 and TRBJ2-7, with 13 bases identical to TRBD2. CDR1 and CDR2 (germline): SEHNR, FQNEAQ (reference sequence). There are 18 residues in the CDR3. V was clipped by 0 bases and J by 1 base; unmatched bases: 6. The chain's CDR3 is CASSLALAGGGPSYEQYF. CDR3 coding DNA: TGTGCCAGCAGCTTAGCACTAGCGGGGGGGGGGCCTTCCTACGAGCAGTACTTC.

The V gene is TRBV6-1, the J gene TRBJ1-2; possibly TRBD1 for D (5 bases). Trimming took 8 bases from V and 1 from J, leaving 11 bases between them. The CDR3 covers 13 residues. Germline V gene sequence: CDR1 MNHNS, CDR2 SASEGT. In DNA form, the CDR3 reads TGTGCCAGCTGCCGGAGGGGTAACTATGGCTACACCTTC. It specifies CASCRRGNYGYTF.

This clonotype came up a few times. CDR3 residues: CASSLARERNTIYF. CDR3 bases: TGTGCCAGCAGCTTAGCGCGGGAGAGAAACACCATATATTTT. The V call is TRBV7-2, the J call TRBJ1-3, with unresolved D. This CDR3 is 14 amino acids long. The V and J ends lost 0 bases and 5 bases respectively, with 8 bases between them. Germline CDR1 and CDR2: SGHTA and FQGNSA.

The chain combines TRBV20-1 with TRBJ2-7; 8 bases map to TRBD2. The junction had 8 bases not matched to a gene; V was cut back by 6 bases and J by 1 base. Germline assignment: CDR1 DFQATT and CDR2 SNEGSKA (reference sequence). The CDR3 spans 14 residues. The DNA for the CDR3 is TGCAGTGCGGCACAGGGCGGGGGGTCCTACGAGCAGTACTTC. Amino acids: CSAAQGGGSYEQYF.

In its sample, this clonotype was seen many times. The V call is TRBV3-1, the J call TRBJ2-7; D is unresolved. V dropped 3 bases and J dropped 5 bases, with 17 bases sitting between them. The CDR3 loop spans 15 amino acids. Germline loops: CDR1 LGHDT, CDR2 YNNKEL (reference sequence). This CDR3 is CASSHRARKVHEQYF. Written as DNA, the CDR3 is TGTGCCAGCAGCCATAGAGCCAGGAAAGTTCACGAGCAGTACTTC.

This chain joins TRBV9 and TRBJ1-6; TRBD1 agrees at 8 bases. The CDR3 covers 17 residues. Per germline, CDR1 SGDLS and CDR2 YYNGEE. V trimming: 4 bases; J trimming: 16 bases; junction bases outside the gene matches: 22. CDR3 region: CASSPGTGPPDYTGLHF. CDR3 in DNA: TGTGCCAGCAGCCCTGGGACAGGACCTCCCGATTATACCGGTCTCCACTTT.

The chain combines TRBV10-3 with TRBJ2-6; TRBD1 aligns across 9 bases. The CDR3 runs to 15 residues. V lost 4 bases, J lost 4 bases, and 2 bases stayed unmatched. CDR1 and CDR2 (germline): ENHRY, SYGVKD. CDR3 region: CAISGDRAGANVLTF. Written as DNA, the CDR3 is TGTGCCATCAGTGGGGACAGGGCCGGGGCCAACGTCCTGACTTTC.

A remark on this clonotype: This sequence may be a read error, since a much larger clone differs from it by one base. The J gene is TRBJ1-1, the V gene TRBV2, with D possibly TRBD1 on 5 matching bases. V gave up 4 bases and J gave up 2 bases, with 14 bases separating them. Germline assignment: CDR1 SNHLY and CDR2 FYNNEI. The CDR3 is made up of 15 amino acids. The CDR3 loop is CASSGQGSGNTEAFF. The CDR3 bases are TGTGCCAGCAGTGGGCAGGGATCAGGAAACACTGAAGCTTTCTTT.

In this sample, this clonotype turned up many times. The CDR3 region is CASRRGGTKNIQYF. In DNA, the CDR3 is TGTGCCAGCAGACGAGGGGGAACCAAAAACATTCAGTACTTC. The genes are TRBV13 and TRBJ2-4, with a possible D match to TRBD1 (6 bases). Trimming shortened V by 6 bases and J by 2 bases, and 11 bases separated the two germline ends. Germline CDR1 reads PRHDT; CDR2 reads FYEKMQ (reference sequence). This CDR3 region has 14 residues.

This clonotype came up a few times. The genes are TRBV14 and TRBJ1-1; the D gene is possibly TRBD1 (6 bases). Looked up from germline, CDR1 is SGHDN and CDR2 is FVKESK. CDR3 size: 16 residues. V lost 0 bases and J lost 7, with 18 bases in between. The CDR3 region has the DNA TGTGCCAGCAGCCAAGATCTCCACGGGGGGCCAGTTGAAGCTTTCTTT. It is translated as CASSQDLHGGPVEAFF.

The CDR3 nucleotides are TGTGCCAGCATGGCTGGAAACACCATATATTTT. Its translation is CASMAGNTIYF. The V and J genes are TRBV27 and TRBJ1-3; D is unclear. V lost 7 bases to trimming and J lost 2 bases, with 3 bases between them. Germline CDR1 MNHEY, CDR2 SMNVEV (reference sequence). The CDR3 loop spans 11 amino acids.

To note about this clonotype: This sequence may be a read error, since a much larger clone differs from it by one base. DNA of the CDR3: TGTGCCGGCAAGGAACAGGAAGGGCAGCCCCAGCATTTT. Encoded protein: CAGKEQEGQPQHF. The chain recombines TRBV11-2 with TRBJ1-5, with D possibly being TRBD1 (5 bases). With 11 bases removed from V and 7 bases from J, the gap between germline ends came to 18 bases. The CDR3 is 13 residues long. CDR1 SGHAT and CDR2 FQNNGV come from the germline V gene.

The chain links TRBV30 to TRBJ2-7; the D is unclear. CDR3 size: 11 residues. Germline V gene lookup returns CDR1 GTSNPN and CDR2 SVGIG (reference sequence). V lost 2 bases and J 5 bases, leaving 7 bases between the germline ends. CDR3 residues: CAWSRTDEQYF. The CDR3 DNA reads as TGTGCCTGGAGTCGGACGGACGAGCAGTACTTC.

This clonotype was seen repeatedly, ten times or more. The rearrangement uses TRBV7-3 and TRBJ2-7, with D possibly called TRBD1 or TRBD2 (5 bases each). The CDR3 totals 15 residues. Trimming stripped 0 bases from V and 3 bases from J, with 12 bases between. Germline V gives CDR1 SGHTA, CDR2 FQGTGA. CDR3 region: CASSLTSGTYYEQYF. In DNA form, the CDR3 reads TGTGCCAGCAGCTTAACGTCAGGGACCTACTACGAGCAGTACTTC.

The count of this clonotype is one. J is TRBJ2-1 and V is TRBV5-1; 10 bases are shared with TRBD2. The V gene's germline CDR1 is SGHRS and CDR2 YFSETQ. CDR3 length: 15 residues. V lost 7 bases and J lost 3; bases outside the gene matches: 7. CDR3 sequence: CASQLAGRNYNEQFF. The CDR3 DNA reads TGCGCCAGCCAACTAGCGGGGAGGAACTACAATGAGCAGTTCTTC. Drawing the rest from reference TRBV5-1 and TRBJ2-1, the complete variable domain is KAGVTQTPRYLIKTRGQQVTLSCSPISGHRSVSWYQQTPGQGLQFLFEYFSETQRNKGNFPGRFSGRQFSNSRSEMNVSTLELGDSALYLCASQLAGRNYNEQFFGPGTRLTVL.

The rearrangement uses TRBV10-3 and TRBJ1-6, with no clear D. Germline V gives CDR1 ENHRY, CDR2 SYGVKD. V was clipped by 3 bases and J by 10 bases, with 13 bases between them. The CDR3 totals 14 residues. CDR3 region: CAISEGSLGSPLHF. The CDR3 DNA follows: TGTGCCATCAGTGAAGGGTCATTAGGGTCACCCCTCCACTTT.

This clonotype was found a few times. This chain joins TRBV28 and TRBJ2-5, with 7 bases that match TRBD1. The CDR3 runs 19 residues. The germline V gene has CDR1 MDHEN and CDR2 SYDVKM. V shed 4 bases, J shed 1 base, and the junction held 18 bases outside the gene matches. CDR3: CASSWNRDHQQGVQETQYF. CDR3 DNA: TGTGCCAGCAGTTGGAATAGGGATCACCAGCAGGGGGTCCAAGAGACCCAGTACTTC.

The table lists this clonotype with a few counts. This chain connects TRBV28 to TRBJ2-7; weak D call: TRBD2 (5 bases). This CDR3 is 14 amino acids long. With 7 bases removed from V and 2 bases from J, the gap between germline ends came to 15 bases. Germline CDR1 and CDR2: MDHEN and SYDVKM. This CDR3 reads CASTLDSYAYEQYF. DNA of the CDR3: TGTGCCAGCACCTTGGACTCGTACGCCTACGAGCAGTACTTC.